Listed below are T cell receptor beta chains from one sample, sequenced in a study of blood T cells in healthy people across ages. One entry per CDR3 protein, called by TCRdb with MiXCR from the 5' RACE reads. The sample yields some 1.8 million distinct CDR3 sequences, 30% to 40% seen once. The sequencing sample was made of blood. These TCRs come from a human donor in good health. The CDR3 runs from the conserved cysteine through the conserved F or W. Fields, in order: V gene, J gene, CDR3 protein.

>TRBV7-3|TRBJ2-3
CASRSRRDTDTQYF
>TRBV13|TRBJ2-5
CASSLRRGGIQETQYF
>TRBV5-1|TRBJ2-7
CASSPLQDFSYEQCF
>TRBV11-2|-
CASIEASGGKTQYF
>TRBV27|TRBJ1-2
CAGSLVGAGNYGYTF
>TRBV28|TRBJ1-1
CASSLSGGRAEAFF
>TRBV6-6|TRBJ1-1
CASSFPVGPGTEAFF
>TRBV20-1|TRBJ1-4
CSARARGLNEKLFF
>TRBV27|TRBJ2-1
CASSFRSLARDIPNNEQFF
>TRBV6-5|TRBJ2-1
CASSRAGQGTGYEQFF
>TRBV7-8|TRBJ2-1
CASSLQRGDEQFF